This T cell receptor beta chain was documented in a study of tumor T cells in aggressive B-cell lymphoma. Assay: immunoSEQ multiplex PCR; the TCRdb copy retains only in-frame clones and omits some. The sample contains roughly 10,000 clones, 80% to 95% of which appear only once. Per the germline V gene, CDR1 is SGHRS and CDR2 is YFSETQ. Trimming cost V 3 bases and J 2 bases; bases outside gene matches: 10. The CDR3 totals 16 residues. This clonotype was sampled from an adult with diffuse large B cell lymphoma. The chain has TRBV5-1 and TRBJ2-5, with 7 bases aligning to TRBD1. The sample consisted of tumor tissue. The CDR3 loop is CASSSLFRQGQETQYF. As DNA, the CDR3 is TGCGCCAGCAGCTCCCTTTTCCGACAGGGACAAGAGACCCAGTACTTC. Full variable domain (missing parts from reference TRBV5-1 and TRBJ2-5): KAGVTQTPRYLIKTRGQQVTLSCSPISGHRSVSWYQQTPGQGLQFLFEYFSETQRNKGNFPGRFSGRQFSNSRSEMNVSTLELGDSALYLCASSSLFRQGQETQYFGPGTRLLVL.